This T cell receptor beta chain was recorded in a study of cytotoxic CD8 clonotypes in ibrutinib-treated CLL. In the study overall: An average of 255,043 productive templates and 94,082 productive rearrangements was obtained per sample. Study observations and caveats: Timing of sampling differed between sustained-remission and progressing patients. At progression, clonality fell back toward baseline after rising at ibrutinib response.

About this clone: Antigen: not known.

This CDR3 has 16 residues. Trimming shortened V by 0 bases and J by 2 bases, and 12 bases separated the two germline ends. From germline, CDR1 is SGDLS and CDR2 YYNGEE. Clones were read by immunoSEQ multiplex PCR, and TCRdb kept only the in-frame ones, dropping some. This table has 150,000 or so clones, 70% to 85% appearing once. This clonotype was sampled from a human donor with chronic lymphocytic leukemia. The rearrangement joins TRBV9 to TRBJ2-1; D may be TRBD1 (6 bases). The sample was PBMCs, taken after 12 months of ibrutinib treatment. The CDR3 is CASSVDVAGAYNEQFF. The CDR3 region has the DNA TGTGCCAGCAGCGTAGATGTTGCAGGGGCCTACAATGAGCAGTTCTTC.